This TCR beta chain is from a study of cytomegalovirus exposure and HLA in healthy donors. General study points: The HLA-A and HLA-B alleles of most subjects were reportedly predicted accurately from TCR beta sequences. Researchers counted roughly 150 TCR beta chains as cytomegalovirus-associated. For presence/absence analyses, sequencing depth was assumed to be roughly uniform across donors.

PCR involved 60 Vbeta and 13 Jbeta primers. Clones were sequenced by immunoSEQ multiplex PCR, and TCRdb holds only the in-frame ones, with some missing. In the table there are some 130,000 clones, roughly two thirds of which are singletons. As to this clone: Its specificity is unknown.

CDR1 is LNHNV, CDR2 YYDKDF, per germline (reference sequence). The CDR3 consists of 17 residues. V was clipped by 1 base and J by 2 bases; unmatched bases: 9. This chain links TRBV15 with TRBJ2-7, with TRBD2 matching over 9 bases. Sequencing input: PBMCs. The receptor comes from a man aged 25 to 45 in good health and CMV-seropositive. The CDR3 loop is CATSRGAASGATYEQYF. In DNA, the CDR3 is TGTGCCACCAGCAGAGGAGCGGCTAGCGGGGCTACCTACGAGCAGTACTTC.